This is a list of T cell receptor beta chains from one sample in a study of shared clonotypes between healthy human individuals. The repertoire was sequenced with immunoSEQ multiplex PCR; TCRdb's copy has only in-frame clones and lacks some. The table lists millions of clones, around 96% of them singletons, with about 1.1% in the top ten. Input material: naive CD8+ T cells sorted from blood. These receptors all come from a man younger than 30 in good health. The CDR3 runs from the conserved cysteine through the conserved F or W.

CDR3: CASSLIRQGSSGANVLTF
J: TRBJ2-6
V: TRBV7-3

CDR3: CASSFTSTYEQYF
J: TRBJ2-7
V: TRBV7-9

CDR3: CASSPPDSEETQYF
J: TRBJ2-5
V: TRBV18

CDR3: CASSLGGQFYGYTF
J: TRBJ1-2
V: TRBV27

CDR3: CATGGGGLADTQYF
J: TRBJ2-3
V: TRBV10-3

CDR3: CSVERPNTGELFF
J: TRBJ2-2
V: TRBV29-1

CDR3: CASSYSGGETQYF
J: TRBJ2-5
V: TRBV6-5

CDR3: CASRGDRPYGYTF
J: TRBJ1-2
V: TRBV7-9

CDR3: CASSPPSGKGDNEQFF
J: TRBJ2-1
V: TRBV7-9

CDR3: CATSTGGYGDTQYF
J: TRBJ2-3
V: TRBV15

CDR3: CASSQRTSSQGPDSEQFF
J: TRBJ2-1
V: TRBV4-1

CDR3: CASSQGPLTQPQHF
J: TRBJ1-5
V: TRBV4-1

CDR3: CASSSGTGVKDTQYF
J: TRBJ2-3
V: TRBV5-6

CDR3: CASSSTTPETQYF
J: TRBJ2-5
V: TRBV7-9

CDR3: CASSSYRGTNTEAFF
J: TRBJ1-1
V: TRBV27

CDR3: CASAGPTSNEQFF
J: TRBJ2-1
V: TRBV5-6

CDR3: CSVPIYGTDHGYTF
J: TRBJ1-2
V: TRBV29-1

CDR3: CASSVGGGGHNEQFF
J: TRBJ2-1
V: TRBV9

CDR3: CASSEGDRGLSRYTF
J: TRBJ1-2
V: TRBV6-1

CDR3: CASSQDQATGNTEAFF
J: TRBJ1-1
V: TRBV4-3

CDR3: CASSPREGTMVDEQFF
J: TRBJ2-1
V: TRBV7-9

CDR3: CASSSLAGPGEQYF
J: TRBJ2-7
V: TRBV13

CDR3: CASNRPTYEQYF
J: TRBJ2-7
V: TRBV6-1

CDR3: CASSGNMNTEAFF
J: TRBJ1-1
V: TRBV7-2

CDR3: CASSLLPVSYNEQFF
J: TRBJ2-1
V: TRBV27

CDR3: CASSLRGSYEQYF
J: TRBJ2-7
V: TRBV4-1